The 28 T cell receptor beta chains below all came from one sample that was sequenced in a study of T-cell reconstitution after alpha-beta-depleted transplantation in children. For TCRbeta, the library was prepared with unique molecular identifiers. Using its own MiXCR run on the PCR reads, TCRdb lists one record per CDR3 protein. The table includes approximately 390,000 distinct CDR3 sequences, 11% detected once. The starting material was PBMCs from the stem cell graft donor, obtained from the stem cell graft. All receptors derive from a human donor who donated a stem cell graft to a child with acute myeloid leukemia.

This clonotype was detected ten times or more. DNA of the CDR3: TGTGCCAGCAGTAAGACAGGGGATGGGGCAGATACGCAGTATTTT. Translating it yields CASSKTGDGADTQYF. This chain connects TRBV12-3 or TRBV12-4 to TRBJ2-3; 8 nucleotides align to TRBD1. With 5 bases clipped from V and 4 bases from J, the junction kept 8 bases outside the gene matches. This CDR3 is built from 15 residues.

The gene calls are TRBV9 and TRBJ2-6; D ambiguous. CDR1 is SGDLS, CDR2 YYNGEE, per germline. The CDR3 is made up of 14 amino acids. The ends were cut back, 3 bases at V and 0 bases at J, with 4 bases in the middle. CDR3 bases: TGTGCCAGCAGCGACATCTCTGGGGCCAACGTCCTGACTTTC. Translation gives CASSDISGANVLTF.

This clonotype was observed many times. The chain couples TRBV7-2 to TRBJ2-3, with 15 bases fitting TRBD2. V trimming: 5 bases; J trimming: 3 bases; junction bases outside the gene matches: 6. Germline lookup yields CDR1 SGHTA and CDR2 FQGNSA. The CDR3 loop spans 17 amino acids. The CDR3 coding sequence is TGTGCCAGCAGCCCCCCCGGACTAGCGGGAGGGACAGATACGCAGTATTTT. This translates into CASSPPGLAGGTDTQYF.

The V and J genes are TRBV5-1 and TRBJ1-1; 9 nucleotides align to TRBD1. The CDR3 is 15 residues long. Germline values: CDR1 SGHRS, CDR2 YFSETQ. Losses at the gene ends were 4 bases for V and 5 bases for J; bases not matched to a gene: 9. The CDR3 nucleotides read TGCGCCAGCAGCCCTGGGTGGGACAGGGATACTGAAGCTTTCTTT. Amino acid sequence: CASSPGWDRDTEAFF.

In this sample, this clonotype turned up a few times. This chain joins TRBV5-1 and TRBJ2-1; a weak D match, TRBD2 (5 bases). V was pared by 4 bases and J by 4 bases, with 18 bases between. The germline V gene encodes CDR1 SGHRS and CDR2 YFSETQ. CDR3 size: 16 residues. This CDR3 reads CASSPDLWATYNEQFF. CDR3 in DNA: TGCGCCAGCAGCCCGGACTTGTGGGCAACGTACAATGAGCAGTTCTTC.

This clonotype was detected only a few times. J is TRBJ2-3 and V is TRBV6-2 or TRBV6-3, with 11 positions matching TRBD2. The CDR3 has 17 amino acids. CDR1 MNHEY and CDR2 SVGEGT come from the germline V gene. The ends lost 5 bases at V and 2 bases at J; junction bases unmatched: 9. CDR3 region: CASSSEKTSGITDTQYF. The CDR3 nucleotides are TGTGCCAGCAGTAGCGAGAAGACTAGCGGGATCACAGATACGCAGTATTTT.

This chain joins TRBV5-1 and TRBJ2-5, with 10 bases aligning to TRBD2. The V gene end was trimmed by 3 bases and the J gene end by 4 bases; junction bases not matched to a gene: 9. CDR3 length equals 16 residues. CDR1 and CDR2 from the germline V gene are SGHRS and YFSETQ. The CDR3 region has the DNA TGCGCCAGCAGCTCGCTTGCTCTAGCGGGAGTAGAGACCCAGTACTTC. Translated: CASSSLALAGVETQYF.

This clonotype appeared a few times. The chain recombines TRBV20-1 with TRBJ2-7, with D tentatively TRBD1 (6 bases). Germline assignment: CDR1 DFQATT and CDR2 SNEGSKA (reference sequence). The CDR3 totals 13 residues. V gave up 3 bases and J gave up 6 bases, with 15 bases separating them. The CDR3 sequence: CSASDPGAGEQYV. The CDR3 DNA is TGCAGTGCTAGTGATCCAGGGGCAGGCGAGCAGTACGTC.

This clonotype was picked up many times. The chain employs TRBV5-1 and TRBJ1-4; D is undetermined. Germline V CDR1 and CDR2: SGHRS, YFSETQ. This CDR3 is 16 amino acids long. Trimming left V 1 base short and J 4 bases short, with 14 bases between. The CDR3 DNA is TGCGCCAGCAGCTTGAGCCCCGACATCCGTAATGAAAAACTGTTTTTT. Protein: CASSLSPDIRNEKLFF. The variable domain in full, with the rest retrieved from reference TRBV5-1 and TRBJ1-4, is KAGVTQTPRYLIKTRGQQVTLSCSPISGHRSVSWYQQTPGQGLQFLFEYFSETQRNKGNFPGRFSGRQFSNSRSEMNVSTLELGDSALYLCASSLSPDIRNEKLFFGSGTQLSVL.

This clonotype was detected many times. The chain links TRBV5-1 to TRBJ2-1; D is unresolved. Trimming removed 5 bases from V and 1 base from J, with 13 bases in between. The germline V gene encodes CDR1 SGHRS and CDR2 YFSETQ. CDR3 length: 15 residues. CDR3 in DNA: TGCGCCAGCAGGTATTCCGGTCTGTCCTACAATGAGCAGTTCTTC. Translating it yields CASRYSGLSYNEQFF.

J is TRBJ2-1 and V is TRBV5-1; tentatively, D is TRBD2 (5 bases). The length of the CDR3 is 14 residues. V was pared by 3 bases and J by 9 bases, with 16 bases between. Germline V gene sequence: CDR1 SGHRS, CDR2 YFSETQ. CDR3 residues: CASSSSGLDGEQFF. The CDR3 DNA reads TGCGCCAGCAGCTCCTCCGGACTTGATGGTGAGCAGTTCTTC.

This clonotype showed up just a few times. The chain combines TRBV5-1 with TRBJ2-5; TRBD1 is a possible D gene (7 bases). Trimming shortened V by 0 bases and J by 4 bases, and 13 bases separated the two germline ends. Germline lookup yields CDR1 SGHRS and CDR2 YFSETQ. The CDR3 length is 15 residues. The CDR3 here is CASSLVGTAGETQYF. As DNA, the CDR3 is TGCGCCAGCAGCTTGGTTGGGACAGCGGGAGAGACCCAGTACTTC.

This clonotype showed up just a few times. This chain links TRBV20-1 with TRBJ2-3; TRBD2 agrees at 11 bases. The CDR3 is 17 amino acids. V lost 3 bases and J lost 2; bases outside the gene matches: 10. Looked up from germline, CDR1 is DFQATT and CDR2 is SNEGSKA (reference sequence). The CDR3, as DNA: TGCAGTGCTAGCGCTTTACTAGCGGGGGAATACACAGATACGCAGTATTTT. Translated, it gives CSASALLAGEYTDTQYF.

This clonotype was found many times. The J gene is TRBJ2-5, the V gene TRBV6-5; D remains unclear. Between the trimmed V and J ends, which lost 8 bases and 2 bases, there was a span of 15 bases. The CDR3 loop spans 14 amino acids. Germline values: CDR1 MNHEY, CDR2 SVGAGI. CDR3: CASEQVVFQETQYF. The DNA for the CDR3 is TGTGCCAGCGAGCAGGTAGTTTTTCAAGAGACCCAGTACTTC.

The table lists this clonotype with a few counts. The chain combines TRBV7-3 with TRBJ2-3; tentatively, D is TRBD2 (6 bases). Trimming took 2 bases from V and 2 from J, leaving 14 bases between them. The CDR3 runs to 16 residues. The germline V gene encodes CDR1 SGHTA and CDR2 FQGTGA. The CDR3 here is CASSLVGGRNTDTQYF. The CDR3 bases are TGTGCCAGCAGCTTAGTCGGGGGACGAAACACAGATACGCAGTATTTT.

A single count supports this clonotype. The CDR3 region is CASSPVFGGETQYF. The CDR3 nucleotides are TGTGCCAGCTCACCAGTATTCGGGGGAGAGACCCAGTACTTC. The J gene is TRBJ2-5, the V gene TRBV18; perhaps TRBD2 as D (6 bases). Germline CDR1 and CDR2: KGHSH and LQKENI. The CDR3 length is 14 residues. V lost 2 bases and J 4 bases, leaving 11 bases between the germline ends.

In its sample, this clonotype was seen a few times. V and J are TRBV10-1 and TRBJ2-3, with D perhaps TRBD1 (5 bases). From germline, CDR1 is WNHNN and CDR2 SYGVQD (reference sequence). Trimming removed 0 bases at V and 0 bases at J, with 13 bases between. The CDR3 spans 17 residues. The CDR3 loop reads CASSESTPGSSTDTQYF. CDR3 in DNA: TGCGCCAGCAGTGAGTCCACTCCAGGGTCTAGCACAGATACGCAGTATTTT.

This clonotype has more than one count but fewer than ten. The genes are TRBV7-9 and TRBJ2-7, with TRBD1 matching over 9 bases. Trimming cost V 4 bases and J 2 bases; bases outside gene matches: 6. CDR1 and CDR2 from the germline V gene are SEHNR and FQNEAQ (reference sequence). The CDR3 is 15 amino acids. The CDR3, as DNA: TGTGCCAGCAGCTCGGGACAGGGTTTCCCCTACGAGCAGTACGTC. Translating gives CASSSGQGFPYEQYV.

In its sample, this clonotype was seen many times. The chain employs TRBV20-1 and TRBJ2-1, with D possibly matching TRBD2 (7 bases). This CDR3 is 14 amino acids long. Germline assignment: CDR1 DFQATT and CDR2 SNEGSKA (reference sequence). The ends were cut back, 3 bases at V and 5 bases at J, with 14 bases in the middle. This chain's CDR3 is CSARRGGGHNEQFF. The DNA for the CDR3 is TGCAGTGCTAGGCGGGGCGGGGGCCACAATGAGCAGTTCTTC.

The CDR3 DNA follows: TGCAGTGCTAGAGACGGGGCGGCGGGAAACACCATATATTTT. Translated, it gives CSARDGAAGNTIYF. V usage is TRBV20-1 and J usage is TRBJ1-3, with a tentative D call TRBD1 (5 bases). Looked up from germline, CDR1 is DFQATT and CDR2 is SNEGSKA (reference sequence). This CDR3 contains 14 residues. V shed 0 bases and J shed 4 bases, with 10 bases lying between them.

The chain joins TRBV7-9 to TRBJ1-2; no definite D call. The CDR3 extends over 12 amino acids. CDR1 and CDR2 (germline): SEHNR, FQNEAQ (reference sequence). The V end lost 5 bases, the J end lost 9 bases, and 13 bases lay between the germline ends. CDR3: CASSPLEGSYTF. CDR3 in DNA: TGTGCCAGCAGCCCCTTAGAAGGCAGCTACACCTTC.

V gene TRBV6-5 combines with J gene TRBJ2-7, with D perhaps matching TRBD1 or TRBD2 (5 bases each). V dropped 9 bases and J dropped 5 bases, with 11 bases sitting between them. The germline gives CDR1 MNHEY, CDR2 SVGAGI. This CDR3 contains 11 residues. DNA of the CDR3: TGTGCCAGACAGGTGGAGGACGAGCAGTACGTC. This translates into CARQVEDEQYV.

Written as DNA, the CDR3 is TGTGCCAGCAGTGACCAGGGACTAGCGGGTGGATCCTACAATGAGCAGTTCTTC. It codes for CASSDQGLAGGSYNEQFF. The chain joins TRBV25-1 to TRBJ2-1; 12 nucleotides line up with TRBD2. The length of the CDR3 is 18 residues. The V and J ends lost 3 bases and 1 base, in that order; junction bases with no gene match: 7. Germline assignment: CDR1 MGHDK and CDR2 SYGVNS.

This clonotype was observed many times. The chain has TRBV7-2 and TRBJ2-2; 7 nucleotides align to TRBD1. V lost 5 bases and J lost 4; bases outside the gene matches: 13. Germline V gene lookup returns CDR1 SGHTA and CDR2 FQGNSA. This CDR3 has 17 amino acids. The CDR3 DNA reads as TGTGCCAGCAGCCTTAGTACAGGGGCCGTGGGCACCGGGGAGCTGTTTTTT. It yields the protein CASSLSTGAVGTGELFF.

In its sample, this clonotype was seen a few times. This sequence joins TRBV7-2 and TRBJ2-5, with a tentative D call TRBD1 (6 bases). Trimming stripped 5 bases from V and 5 bases from J, with 18 bases between. Germline V lookup: CDR1 SGHTA, CDR2 FQGNSA. The CDR3 loop spans 15 amino acids. The CDR3 nucleotides are TGTGCCAGCAGCCATACCGCAGGGGCTGACGAGACCCAGTACTTC. As protein: CASSHTAGADETQYF.

The sample holds a few counts of this clonotype. The rearrangement joins TRBV12-3 or TRBV12-4 to TRBJ2-2; D perhaps matches TRBD2 (5 bases). Trimming left V 3 bases short and J 4 bases short, with 15 bases between. This CDR3 is built from 16 residues. CDR3 in amino acids: CASSFIGPGSTGELFF. CDR3 nucleotide sequence: TGTGCCAGCAGTTTCATAGGGCCGGGGAGCACCGGGGAGCTGTTTTTT.

This clonotype was seen at least ten times. This chain uses TRBV29-1 with TRBJ2-7; 8 nucleotides align to TRBD1. Losses at the gene ends were 4 bases for V and 6 bases for J; bases not matched to a gene: 11. Germline lookup yields CDR1 SQVTM and CDR2 ANQGSEA. This CDR3 has 14 residues. The CDR3 region has the DNA TGCAGCGTTGGGACAGGGTTCGAGCTTCTCGAGCAGTACTTC. As protein: CSVGTGFELLEQYF.

The J gene is TRBJ2-7, the V gene TRBV20-1; 11 bases fit TRBD2. This CDR3 has 14 residues. Germline CDR1 DFQATT, CDR2 SNEGSKA (reference sequence). V lost 5 bases, J lost 0 bases, and 3 bases stayed unmatched. The CDR3 coding sequence is TGCAGTGCTTTTAGCGGGAGGGACTCCTACGAGCAGTACTTC. It is translated as CSAFSGRDSYEQYF.